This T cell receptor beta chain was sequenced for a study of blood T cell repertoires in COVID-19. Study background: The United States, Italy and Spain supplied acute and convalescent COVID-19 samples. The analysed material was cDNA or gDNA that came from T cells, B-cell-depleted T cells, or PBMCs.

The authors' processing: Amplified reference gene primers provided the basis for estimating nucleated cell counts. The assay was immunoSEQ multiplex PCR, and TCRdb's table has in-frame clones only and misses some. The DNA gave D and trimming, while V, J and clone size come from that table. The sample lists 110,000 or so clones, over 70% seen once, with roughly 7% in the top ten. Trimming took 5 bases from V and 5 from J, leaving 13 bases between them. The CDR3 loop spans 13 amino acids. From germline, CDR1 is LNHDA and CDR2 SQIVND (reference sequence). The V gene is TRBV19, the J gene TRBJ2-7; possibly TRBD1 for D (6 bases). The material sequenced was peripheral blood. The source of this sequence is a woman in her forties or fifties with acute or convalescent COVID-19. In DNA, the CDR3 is TGTGCCAGTAGTTCCGGGACACCAGACGAGCAGTACTTC. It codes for CASSSGTPDEQYF.